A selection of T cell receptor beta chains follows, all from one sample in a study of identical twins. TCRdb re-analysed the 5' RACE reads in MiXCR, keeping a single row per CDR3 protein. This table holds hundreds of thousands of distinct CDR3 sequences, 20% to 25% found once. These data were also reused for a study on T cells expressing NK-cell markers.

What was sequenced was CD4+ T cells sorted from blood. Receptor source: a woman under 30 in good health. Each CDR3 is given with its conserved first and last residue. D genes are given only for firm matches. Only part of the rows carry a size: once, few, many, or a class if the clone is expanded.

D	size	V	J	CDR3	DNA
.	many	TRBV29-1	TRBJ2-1	CSVGPNNEQFF	TGCAGCGTTGGACCGAACAATGAGCAGTTCTTC
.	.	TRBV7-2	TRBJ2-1	CASSPAGQNLDEQFF	TGTGCCAGCAGCCCCGCGGGACAGAACCTTGATGAGCAGTTCTTC
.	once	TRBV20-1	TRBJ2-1	CSARQLREQFF	TGCAGTGCTAGGCAATTAAGAGAGCAGTTCTTC
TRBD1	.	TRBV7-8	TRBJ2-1	CASSLWDRGNEQFF	TGTGCCAGCAGCTTATGGGACAGGGGGAATGAGCAGTTCTTC
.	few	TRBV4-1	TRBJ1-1	CASSQDPHPTVTEAFF	TGCGCCAGCAGCCAAGATCCCCACCCGACAGTGACTGAAGCTTTCTTT
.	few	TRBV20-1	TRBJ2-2	CSASPDTTGELFF	TGCAGTGCTAGCCCCGACACCACCGGGGAGCTGTTTTTT
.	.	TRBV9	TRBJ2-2	CASSVAGTGELFF	TGTGCCAGCAGCGTAGCTGGGACCGGGGAGCTGTTTTTT
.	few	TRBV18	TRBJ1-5	CASSPVWGGPQHF	TGTGCCAGCTCACCAGTCTGGGGGGGGCCCCAGCATTTT
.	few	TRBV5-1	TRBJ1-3	CASSSDKGGAGNTIYF	TGCGCCAGCAGCTCAGATAAAGGGGGAGCTGGAAACACCATATATTTT
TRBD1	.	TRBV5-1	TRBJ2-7	CASSSGQGLPEQYF	TGCGCCAGCAGCTCGGGACAGGGTTTGCCCGAGCAGTACTTC
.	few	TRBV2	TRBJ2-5	CASRGDRKETQYF	TGTGCCAGCAGAGGAGACAGGAAAGAGACCCAGTACTTC
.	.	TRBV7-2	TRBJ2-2	CASSQLLRNTGELFF	TGTGCCAGCAGCCAACTCCTAAGGAACACCGGGGAGCTGTTTTTT
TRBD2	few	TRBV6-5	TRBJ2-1	CASSYGGRWNEQFF	TGTGCCAGCAGTTACGGCGGGAGGTGGAATGAGCAGTTCTTC
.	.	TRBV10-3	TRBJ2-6	CAISESGNSGANVLTF	TGTGCCATCAGTGAGTCTGGGAACTCTGGGGCCAACGTCCTGACTTTC
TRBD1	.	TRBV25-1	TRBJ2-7	CASSEVMRGQTNSYEQYF	TGTGCCAGCAGTGAAGTTATGAGGGGACAGACCAACTCCTACGAGCAGTACTTC